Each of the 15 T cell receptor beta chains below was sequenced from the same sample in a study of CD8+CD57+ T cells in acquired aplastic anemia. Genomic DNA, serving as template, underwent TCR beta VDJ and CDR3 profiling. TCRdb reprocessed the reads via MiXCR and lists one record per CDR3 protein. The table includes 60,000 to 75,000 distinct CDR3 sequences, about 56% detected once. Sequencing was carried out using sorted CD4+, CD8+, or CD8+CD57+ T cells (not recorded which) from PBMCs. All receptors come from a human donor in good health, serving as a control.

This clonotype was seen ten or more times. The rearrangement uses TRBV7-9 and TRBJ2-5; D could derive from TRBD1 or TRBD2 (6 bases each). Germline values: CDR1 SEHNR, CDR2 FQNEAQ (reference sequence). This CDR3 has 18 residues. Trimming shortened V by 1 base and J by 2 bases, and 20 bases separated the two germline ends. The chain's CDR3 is CASSLGVLRGRIQETQYF. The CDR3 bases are TGTGCCAGCAGCTTAGGAGTCCTAAGGGGGAGGATACAAGAGACCCAGTACTTC.

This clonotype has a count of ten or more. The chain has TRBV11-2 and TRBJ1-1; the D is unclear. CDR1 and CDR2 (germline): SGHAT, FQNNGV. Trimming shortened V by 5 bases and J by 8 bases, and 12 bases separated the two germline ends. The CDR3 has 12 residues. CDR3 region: CASSPFGTEAFF. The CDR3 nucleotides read TGTGCCAGCAGCCCTTTTGGTACGGAAGCTTTCTTT.

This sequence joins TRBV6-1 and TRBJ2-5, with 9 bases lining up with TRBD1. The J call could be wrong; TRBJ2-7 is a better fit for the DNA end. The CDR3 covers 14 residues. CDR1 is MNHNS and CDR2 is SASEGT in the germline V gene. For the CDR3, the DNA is TGTGCCAGCAGCCGGACAGGGGTTGTCTACGAGCAGTACTTC. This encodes CASSRTGVVYEQYF.

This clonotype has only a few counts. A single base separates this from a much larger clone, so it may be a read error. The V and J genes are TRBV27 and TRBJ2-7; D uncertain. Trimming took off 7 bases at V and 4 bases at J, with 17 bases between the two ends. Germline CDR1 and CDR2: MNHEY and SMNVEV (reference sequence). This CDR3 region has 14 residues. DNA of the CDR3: TGTGCCAGCAACCGGTCTAGATGTCCGTACGAGCAGTACTTC. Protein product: CASNRSRCPYEQYF.

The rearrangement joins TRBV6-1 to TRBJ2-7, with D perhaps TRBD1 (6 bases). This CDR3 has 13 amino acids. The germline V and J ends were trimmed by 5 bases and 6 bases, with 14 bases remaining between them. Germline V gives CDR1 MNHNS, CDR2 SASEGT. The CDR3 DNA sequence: TGTGCCAGCAGTCAGAACAGGGCCACCGAGCAGTACGTC. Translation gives CASSQNRATEQYV.

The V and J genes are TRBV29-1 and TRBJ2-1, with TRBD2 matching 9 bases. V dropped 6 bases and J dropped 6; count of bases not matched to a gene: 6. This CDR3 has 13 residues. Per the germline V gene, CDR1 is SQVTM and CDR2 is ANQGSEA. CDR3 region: CSVAGTSPNEQFF. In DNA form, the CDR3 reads TGCAGCGTCGCGGGGACTAGCCCCAATGAGCAGTTCTTC.

CDR3 nucleotide sequence: TGTGCCAGTTGTAGGGTACCGAACACTGAAGCTTTCTTT. The encoded protein is CASCRVPNTEAFF. The chain couples TRBV19 to TRBJ1-1, with D unclear. V was shortened by 8 bases and J by 1 base, with 11 bases between the two germline ends. Germline values: CDR1 LNHDA, CDR2 SQIVND (reference sequence). There are 13 residues in the CDR3.

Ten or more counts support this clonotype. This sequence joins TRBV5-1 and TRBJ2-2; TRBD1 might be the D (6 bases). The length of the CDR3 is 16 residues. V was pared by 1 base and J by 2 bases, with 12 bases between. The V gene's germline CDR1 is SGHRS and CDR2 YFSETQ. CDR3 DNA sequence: TGCGCCAGCAGCTTGTACGGGACAACAAACACCGGGGAGCTGTTTTTT. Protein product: CASSLYGTTNTGELFF.

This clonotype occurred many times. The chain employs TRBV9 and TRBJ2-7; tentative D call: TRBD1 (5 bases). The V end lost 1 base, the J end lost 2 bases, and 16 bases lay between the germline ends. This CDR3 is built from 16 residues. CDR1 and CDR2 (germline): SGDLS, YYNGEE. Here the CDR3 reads CASSVQSRDSPYEQYF. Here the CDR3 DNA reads TGTGCCAGCAGCGTACAATCCCGTGACAGTCCCTACGAGCAGTACTTC.

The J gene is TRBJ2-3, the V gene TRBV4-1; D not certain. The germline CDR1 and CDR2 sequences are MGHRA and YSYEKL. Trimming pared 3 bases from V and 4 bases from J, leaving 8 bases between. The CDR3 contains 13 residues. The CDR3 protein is CASSQGLSDTQYF. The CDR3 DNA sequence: TGCGCCAGCAGCCAGGGTCTGTCAGATACGCAGTATTTT.

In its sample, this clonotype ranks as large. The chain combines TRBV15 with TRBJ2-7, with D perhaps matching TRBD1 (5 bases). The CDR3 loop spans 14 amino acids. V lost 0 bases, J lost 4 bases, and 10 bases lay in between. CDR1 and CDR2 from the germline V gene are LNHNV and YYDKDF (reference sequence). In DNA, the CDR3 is TGTGCCACCAGCAGAGATCCGCAGGGTTACGAGCAGTACTTC. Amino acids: CATSRDPQGYEQYF.

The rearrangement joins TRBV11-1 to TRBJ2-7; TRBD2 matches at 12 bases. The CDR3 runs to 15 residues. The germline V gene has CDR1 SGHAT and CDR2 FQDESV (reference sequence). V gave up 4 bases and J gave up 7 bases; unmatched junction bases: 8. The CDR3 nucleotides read TGTGCCAGCAGCTCTAGCGGGGGGGCGAGCTATGAGCAGTACTTC. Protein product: CASSSSGGASYEQYF.

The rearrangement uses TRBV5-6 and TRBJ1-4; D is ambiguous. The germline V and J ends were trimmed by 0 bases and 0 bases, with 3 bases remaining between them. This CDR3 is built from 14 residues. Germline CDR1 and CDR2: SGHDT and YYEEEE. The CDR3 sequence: CASSLDATNEKLFF. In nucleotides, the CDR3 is TGTGCCAGCAGCTTGGACGCAACTAATGAAAAACTGTTTTTT.

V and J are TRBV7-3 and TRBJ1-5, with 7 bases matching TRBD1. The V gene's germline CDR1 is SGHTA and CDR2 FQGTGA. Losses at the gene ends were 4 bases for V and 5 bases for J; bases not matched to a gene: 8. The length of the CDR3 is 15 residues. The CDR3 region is CASSSGTVRHQPQHF. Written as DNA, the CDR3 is TGTGCCAGCAGCTCCGGGACAGTTCGGCATCAGCCCCAGCATTTT.

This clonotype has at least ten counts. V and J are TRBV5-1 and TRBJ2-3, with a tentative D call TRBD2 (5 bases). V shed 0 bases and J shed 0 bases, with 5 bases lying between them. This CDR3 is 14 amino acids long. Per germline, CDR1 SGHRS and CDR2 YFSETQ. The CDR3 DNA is TGCGCCAGCAGCTTGGGGACTAGCACAGATACGCAGTATTTT. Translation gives CASSLGTSTDTQYF. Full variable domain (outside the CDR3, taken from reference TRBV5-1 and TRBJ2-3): KAGVTQTPRYLIKTRGQQVTLSCSPISGHRSVSWYQQTPGQGLQFLFEYFSETQRNKGNFPGRFSGRQFSNSRSEMNVSTLELGDSALYLCASSLGTSTDTQYFGPGTRLTVL.